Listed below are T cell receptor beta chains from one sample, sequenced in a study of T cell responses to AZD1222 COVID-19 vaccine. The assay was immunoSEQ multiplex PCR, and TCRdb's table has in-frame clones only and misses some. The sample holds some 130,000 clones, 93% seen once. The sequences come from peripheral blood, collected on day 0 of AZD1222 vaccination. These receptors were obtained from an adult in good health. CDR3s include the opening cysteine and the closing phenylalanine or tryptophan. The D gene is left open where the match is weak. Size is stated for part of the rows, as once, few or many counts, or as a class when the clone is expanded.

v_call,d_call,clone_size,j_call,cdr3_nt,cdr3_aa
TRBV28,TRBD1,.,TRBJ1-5,TGTGCCAGCAGTTTGGCCGGGACAGCTATTTGGCCCCAGCATTTT,CASSLAGTAIWPQHF
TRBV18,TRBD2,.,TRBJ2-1,TGTGCCAGCTCACCGCCCCGGGAAAGGGGGACTAGCCGGAATGAGCAGTTCTTC,CASSPPRERGTSRNEQFF
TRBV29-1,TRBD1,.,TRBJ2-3,TGCAGCGTTTCACAGGGGGCGTCAGATACGCAGTATTTT,CSVSQGASDTQYF
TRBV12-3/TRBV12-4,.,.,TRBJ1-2,TGTGCCAGCAGTCTAGGGCCCTTCTCTGGCTACACCTTC,CASSLGPFSGYTF
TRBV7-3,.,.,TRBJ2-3,TGTGCCAGCAGCTTTGGGCGTGGAGCGTCGGGGGGCACAGATACGCAGTATTTT,CASSFGRGASGGTDTQYF
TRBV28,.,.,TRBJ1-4,TGTGCCAGCAGTTTGGTCTCGGGTAATGAAAAACTGTTTTTT,CASSLVSGNEKLFF
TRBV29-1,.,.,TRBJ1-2,TGCAGCGTTGCTGGTACAGGTCACTATGGCTACACCTTC,CSVAGTGHYGYTF
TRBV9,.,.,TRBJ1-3,TGTGCCAGCAGCGTAGGGGCGAGGGACGGCGAAATAGGAAACACCATATATTTT,CASSVGARDGEIGNTIYF
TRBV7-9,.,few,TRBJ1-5,TGTGCCAGCAGCAGAGGGGAGGGCGCGTGGAGCGGTCAGCCCCAGCATTTT,CASSRGEGAWSGQPQHF
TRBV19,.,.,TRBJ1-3,TGTGCCAGTATCAGCCGGCTGCGCTCTGGAAACACCATATATTTT,CASISRLRSGNTIYF
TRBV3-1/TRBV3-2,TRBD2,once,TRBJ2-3,TGTGCCAGCAGCCAAGATCACAGCGGGAGAAATACGCAGTATTTT,CASSQDHSGRNTQYF
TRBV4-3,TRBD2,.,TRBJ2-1,TGCGCCAGCAGCCCTAGCGGGAGAACCAATGAGCAGTTCTTC,CASSPSGRTNEQFF
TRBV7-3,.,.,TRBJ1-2,TGTGCCAGCAGCCCCCGTGGGGTCCTGGACTATGGCTACACCTTC,CASSPRGVLDYGYTF
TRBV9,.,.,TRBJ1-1,TGTGCCAGCAGCGCCACCGGGACACCGTCCAGGAACACTGAAGCTTTCTTT,CASSATGTPSRNTEAFF
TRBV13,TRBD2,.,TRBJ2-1,TGTGCCAGCAGCGTCCTAGCGGGTTGGTCGCTGGACCCCGGGTTATCCCCCTACAATGAGCAGTTCTTC,CASSVLAGWSLDPGLSPYNEQFF
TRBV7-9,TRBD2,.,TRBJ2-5,TGTGCCAGCAGCCCGGGACTAGCGGGAGCCTTTTCCGAGACCCAGTACTTC,CASSPGLAGAFSETQYF
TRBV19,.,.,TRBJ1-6,TGTGCCAGTAGTATCTCCAGGGAAGTTTCACCCCTCCACTTT,CASSISREVSPLHF
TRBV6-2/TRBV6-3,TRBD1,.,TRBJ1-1,TGTGCCAGCAGTACTGACAGGGGGCGATACATGAACACTGAAGCTTTCTTT,CASSTDRGRYMNTEAFF